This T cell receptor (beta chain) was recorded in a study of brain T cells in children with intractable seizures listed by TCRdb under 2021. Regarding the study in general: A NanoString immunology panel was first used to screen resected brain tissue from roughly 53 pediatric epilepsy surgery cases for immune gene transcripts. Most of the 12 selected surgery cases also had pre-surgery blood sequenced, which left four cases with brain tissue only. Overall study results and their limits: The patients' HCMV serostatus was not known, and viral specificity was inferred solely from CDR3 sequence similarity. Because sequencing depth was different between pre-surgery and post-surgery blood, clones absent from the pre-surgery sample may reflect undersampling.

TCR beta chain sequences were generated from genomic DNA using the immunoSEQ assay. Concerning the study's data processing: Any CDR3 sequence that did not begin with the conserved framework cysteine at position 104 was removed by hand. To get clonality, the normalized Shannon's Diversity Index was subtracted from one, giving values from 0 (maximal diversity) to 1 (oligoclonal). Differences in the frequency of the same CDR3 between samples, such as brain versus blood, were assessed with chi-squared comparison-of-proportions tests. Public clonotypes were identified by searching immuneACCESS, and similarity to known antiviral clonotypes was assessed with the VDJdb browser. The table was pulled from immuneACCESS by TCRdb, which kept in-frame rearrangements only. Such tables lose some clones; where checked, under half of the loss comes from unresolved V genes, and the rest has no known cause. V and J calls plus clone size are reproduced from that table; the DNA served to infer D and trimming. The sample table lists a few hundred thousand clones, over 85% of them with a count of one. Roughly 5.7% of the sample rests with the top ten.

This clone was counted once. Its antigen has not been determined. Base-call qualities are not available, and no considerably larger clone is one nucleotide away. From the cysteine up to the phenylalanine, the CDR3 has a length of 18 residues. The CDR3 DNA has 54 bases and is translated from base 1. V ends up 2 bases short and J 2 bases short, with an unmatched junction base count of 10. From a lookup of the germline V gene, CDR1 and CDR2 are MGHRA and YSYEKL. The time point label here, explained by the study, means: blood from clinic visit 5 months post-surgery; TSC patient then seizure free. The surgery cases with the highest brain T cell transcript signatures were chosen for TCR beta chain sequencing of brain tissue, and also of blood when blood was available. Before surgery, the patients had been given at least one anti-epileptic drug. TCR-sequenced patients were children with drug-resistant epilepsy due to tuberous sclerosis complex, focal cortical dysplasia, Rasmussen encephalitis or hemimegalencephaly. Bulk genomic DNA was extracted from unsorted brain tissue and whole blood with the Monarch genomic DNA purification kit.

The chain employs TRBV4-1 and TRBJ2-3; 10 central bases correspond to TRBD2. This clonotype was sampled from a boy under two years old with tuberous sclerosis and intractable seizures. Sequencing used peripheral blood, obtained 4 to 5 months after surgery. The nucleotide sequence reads TGCGCCAGCAGCCAACAAAAGAAAGCGGGGGGGCCCACAGATACGCAGTATTTT. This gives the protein CASSQQKKAGGPTDTQYF.